This is a list of T cell receptor beta chains from one sample in a study of beta chain features in type 1 diabetes. Measured with immunoSEQ multiplex PCR; TCRdb has only the in-frame clones, and not every one. The sample lists about half a million clones; about 10% were seen once. The sample comprised naive CD4+ T cells from blood. These TCRs come from a woman between 18 and 30 years old in good health. Each CDR3 is given with its conserved first and last residue.

CDR3aa: CASRTTGENSPLHF; j_gene: TRBJ1-6; v_gene: TRBV19
CDR3aa: CASSPGAAPSTGELFF; j_gene: TRBJ2-2; v_gene: TRBV11-3
CDR3aa: CSVERLAGDAMDEQYF; j_gene: TRBJ2-7; v_gene: TRBV29-1
CDR3aa: CASSRWREGTDTQYF; j_gene: TRBJ2-3; v_gene: TRBV7-2
CDR3aa: CASSQGEGRYNEQFF; j_gene: TRBJ2-1; v_gene: TRBV14
CDR3aa: CASSLKVAGNTGELFF; j_gene: TRBJ2-2; v_gene: TRBV5-1
CDR3aa: CAWNPGNTEAFF; j_gene: TRBJ1-1; v_gene: TRBV30
CDR3aa: CATSSQKGTRSYNEQFF; j_gene: TRBJ2-1; v_gene: TRBV15
CDR3aa: CASSFLGGETQYF; j_gene: TRBJ2-5; v_gene: TRBV7-2
CDR3aa: CASSRTGVYEQYF; j_gene: TRBJ2-7; v_gene: TRBV13
CDR3aa: CATSRGGSSNEQYF; j_gene: TRBJ2-7; v_gene: TRBV15
CDR3aa: CSAEVGTGGTDTQYF; j_gene: TRBJ2-3; v_gene: TRBV29-1
CDR3aa: CSVEKITTEAFF; j_gene: TRBJ1-1; v_gene: TRBV29-1
CDR3aa: CASTGDTGELFF; j_gene: TRBJ2-2; v_gene: TRBV2
CDR3aa: CASSERLAGGVNEQFF; j_gene: TRBJ2-1; v_gene: TRBV2
CDR3aa: CASSQVAREETQYF; j_gene: TRBJ2-5; v_gene: TRBV14
CDR3aa: CATSRWNGVPETQYF; j_gene: TRBJ2-5; v_gene: TRBV15
CDR3aa: CASSPLPGTSNWEQFF; j_gene: TRBJ2-1; v_gene: TRBV11-2
CDR3aa: CASSIRTAGANVLTF; j_gene: TRBJ2-6; v_gene: TRBV25-1
CDR3aa: CASSPPGLDYNEQFF; j_gene: TRBJ2-1; v_gene: TRBV18
CDR3aa: CASSPGAYGSNEQFF; j_gene: TRBJ2-1; v_gene: TRBV7-2
CDR3aa: CASSPGGLNTEAFF; j_gene: TRBJ1-1; v_gene: TRBV18